Listed below are T cell receptor beta chains from one sample, sequenced in a study of cytomegalovirus exposure and HLA in healthy donors. The repertoire was sequenced with immunoSEQ multiplex PCR; TCRdb's copy has only in-frame clones and lacks some. The repertoire holds about 150,000 clones, with more than 60% as singletons. Material for sequencing was PBMCs. The receptors come from a woman aged 40 to 50 in good health and CMV-seronegative. Both conserved end residues are part of each CDR3. The order of the fields is J gene, D gene, V gene, clone size, CDR3 DNA, CDR3 protein. A D gene is named only where the DNA matches it firmly. Clone size appears in some rows only: once, few, many, or a class for an expanded clone.

TRBJ1-1	.	TRBV30	.	TGTGCCTGGAGTGTACATGAAATGGGCAGGGGACGAGGGACTGAAGCTTTCTTT	CAWSVHEMGRGRGTEAFF
TRBJ2-5	.	TRBV28	.	TGTGCCAGCATCTTACAGGGTGCGGAGACCCAGTACTTC	CASILQGAETQYF
TRBJ2-7	TRBD2	TRBV6-1	.	TGTGCCAGCAGTGAAGGGGGGGAGGGATACTACGAGCAGTACTTC	CASSEGGEGYYEQYF
TRBJ2-7	TRBD1	TRBV7-8	.	TGTGCCAGCAGCTGGGACAGAAACGAGCAGTACTTC	CASSWDRNEQYF
TRBJ2-7	TRBD1	TRBV28	.	TGTGCCAGCATTTCTGGGACAGGGGGCTTCTACGAGCAGTACTTC	CASISGTGGFYEQYF
TRBJ2-5	TRBD2	TRBV28	.	TGTGCCATTCACTCGGGGGGGGCGGAGACCCAGTACTTC	CAIHSGGAETQYF
TRBJ2-2	TRBD1	TRBV10-3	.	TGTGCCATCAGGACAGGGGGGACCGGGGAGCTGTTTTTT	CAIRTGGTGELFF
TRBJ1-6	TRBD1	TRBV30	.	TGTGCCTGGAGTGCGTCGGGACAGGGGAATTCACCCCTCCACTTT	CAWSASGQGNSPLHF
TRBJ1-2	.	TRBV30	.	TGTGCCTGGACCCCAGACTTAAACTATGGCTACACCTTC	CAWTPDLNYGYTF
TRBJ2-2	.	TRBV6-4	.	TGTGCCAGCAGTGACTCGAGCCGGGGAGACACCGGGGAGCTGTTTTTT	CASSDSSRGDTGELFF
TRBJ2-1	TRBD2	TRBV13	.	TGTGCCAGCAGCCCCAATTTAGCGGGAGGTTATTACAATGAGCAGTTCTTC	CASSPNLAGGYYNEQFF
TRBJ1-1	TRBD1	TRBV2	once	TGTGCCAGCAGTGAACAGGGGGGGAACACTGAAGCTTTCTTT	CASSEQGGNTEAFF
TRBJ1-5	TRBD1	TRBV28	.	TGTGCCAAGCCGACAGGGTACAATCAGCCCCAGCATTTT	CAKPTGYNQPQHF
TRBJ2-5	.	TRBV6-5	.	TGTGCCAGCAGTTATTCGGGTTTCGGGGGAGAGACCCAGTACTTC	CASSYSGFGGETQYF
TRBJ1-1	.	TRBV28	.	TGTGCCAGCAGTTCCGGACTCCAGGCTGAAGCTTTCTTT	CASSSGLQAEAFF
TRBJ2-7	TRBD1	TRBV19	.	TGTGCCAGTAGTATCGACCGGGACAGATTAACCTCTAGCTCCTACGAGCAGTACTTC	CASSIDRDRLTSSSYEQYF
TRBJ1-1	.	TRBV5-1	.	TGCGCCAGCAGCCCCGGGGATCACACTGAAGCTTTCTTT	CASSPGDHTEAFF
TRBJ1-4	.	TRBV5-1	.	TGCGCCAGCAGCTTGGCCAGGGTGCGTGGATTGGAAAAACTGTTTTTT	CASSLARVRGLEKLFF
TRBJ1-2	.	TRBV2	.	TGTGCCAGCAGCAAAAGTTTACTTGGCTACACCTTC	CASSKSLLGYTF